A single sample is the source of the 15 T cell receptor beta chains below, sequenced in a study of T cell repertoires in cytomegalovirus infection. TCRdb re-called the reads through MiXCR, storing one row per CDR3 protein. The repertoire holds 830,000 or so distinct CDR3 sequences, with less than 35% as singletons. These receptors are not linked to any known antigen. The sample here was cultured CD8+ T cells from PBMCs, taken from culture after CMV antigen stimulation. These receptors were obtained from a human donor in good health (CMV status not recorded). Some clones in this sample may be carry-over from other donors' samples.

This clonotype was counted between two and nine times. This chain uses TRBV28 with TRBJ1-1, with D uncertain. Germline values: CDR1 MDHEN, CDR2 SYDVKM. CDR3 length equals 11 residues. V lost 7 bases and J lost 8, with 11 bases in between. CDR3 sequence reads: CASNTAWEAFF. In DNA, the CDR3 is TGTGCCAGCAACACGGCTTGGGAAGCTTTCTTT. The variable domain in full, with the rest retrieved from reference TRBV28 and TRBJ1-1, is DVKVTQSSRYLVKRTGEKVFLECVQDMDHENMFWYRQDPGLGLRLIYFSYDVKMKEKGDIPEGYSVSREKKERFSLILESASTNQTSMYLCASNTAWEAFFGQGTRLTVV.

CDR3 sequence reads: CASSDLGELYF. In DNA form, the CDR3 reads TGTGCCAGCAGCGATTTGGGGGAACTGTACTTC. The chain carries TRBV7-8 and TRBJ2-5; D tentatively fits TRBD1 or TRBD2 (5 bases each). The CDR3 is made up of 11 amino acids. The germline CDR1 and CDR2 sequences are SGHVS and FQNEAQ. The V gene lost 5 bases and the J gene lost 13 bases, with 14 bases spanning the gap.

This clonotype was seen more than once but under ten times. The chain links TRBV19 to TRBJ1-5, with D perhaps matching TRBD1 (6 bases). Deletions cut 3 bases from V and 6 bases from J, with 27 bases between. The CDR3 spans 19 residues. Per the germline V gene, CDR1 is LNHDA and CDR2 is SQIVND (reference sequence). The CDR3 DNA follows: TGTGCCAGTAGTATGGGACAACTTAGGCGGGGTTTGCGGGTTCAGCCCCAGCATTTT. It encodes CASSMGQLRRGLRVQPQHF. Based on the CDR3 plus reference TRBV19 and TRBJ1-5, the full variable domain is DGGITQSPKYLFRKEGQNVTLSCEQNLNHDAMYWYRQDPGQGLRLIYYSQIVNDFQKGDIAEGYSVSREKKESFPLTVTSAQKNPTAFYLCASSMGQLRRGLRVQPQHFGDGTRLSIL.

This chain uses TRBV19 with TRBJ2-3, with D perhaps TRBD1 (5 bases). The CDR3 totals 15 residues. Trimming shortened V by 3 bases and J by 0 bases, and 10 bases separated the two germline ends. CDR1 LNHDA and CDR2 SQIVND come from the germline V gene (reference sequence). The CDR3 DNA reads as TGTGCCAGTAGTATGGGGCAGTTTAGCACAGATACGCAGTATTTT. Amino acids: CASSMGQFSTDTQYF.

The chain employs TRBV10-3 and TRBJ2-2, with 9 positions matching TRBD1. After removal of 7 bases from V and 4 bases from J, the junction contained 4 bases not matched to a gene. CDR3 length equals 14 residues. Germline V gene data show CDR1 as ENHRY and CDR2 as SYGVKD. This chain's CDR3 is CAIMGQGTTGELFF. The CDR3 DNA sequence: TGTGCCATCATGGGACAGGGAACCACCGGGGAGCTGTTTTTT.

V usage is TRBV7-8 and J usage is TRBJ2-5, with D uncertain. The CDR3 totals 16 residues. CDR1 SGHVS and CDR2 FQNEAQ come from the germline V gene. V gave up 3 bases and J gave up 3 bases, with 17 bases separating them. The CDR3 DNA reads TGTGCCAGCAGCTTCCTCAGTGGTAGCCGTAAAGAGACCCAGTACTTC. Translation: CASSFLSGSRKETQYF.

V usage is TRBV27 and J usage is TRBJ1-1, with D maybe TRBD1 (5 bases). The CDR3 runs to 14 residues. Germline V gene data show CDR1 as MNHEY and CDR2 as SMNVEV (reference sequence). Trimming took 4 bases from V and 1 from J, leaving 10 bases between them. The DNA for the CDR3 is TGTGCCAGCAGTTGGGGGGTTGGGAACACTGAAGCTTTCTTT. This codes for CASSWGVGNTEAFF.

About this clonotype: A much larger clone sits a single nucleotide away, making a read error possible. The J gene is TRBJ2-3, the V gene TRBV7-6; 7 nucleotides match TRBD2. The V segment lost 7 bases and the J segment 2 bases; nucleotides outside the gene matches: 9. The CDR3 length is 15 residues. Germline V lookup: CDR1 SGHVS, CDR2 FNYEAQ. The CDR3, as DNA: TGTGCCAGCACCTTGGGCGGGGGTAACACAGATACGCAGTATTTT. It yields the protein CASTLGGGNTDTQYF. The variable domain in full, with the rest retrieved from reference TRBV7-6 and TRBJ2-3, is GAGVSQSPRYKVTKRGQDVALRCDPISGHVSLYWYRQALGQGPEFLTYFNYEAQQDKSGLPNDRFSAERPEGSISTLTIQRTEQRDSAMYRCASTLGGGNTDTQYFGPGTRLTVL.

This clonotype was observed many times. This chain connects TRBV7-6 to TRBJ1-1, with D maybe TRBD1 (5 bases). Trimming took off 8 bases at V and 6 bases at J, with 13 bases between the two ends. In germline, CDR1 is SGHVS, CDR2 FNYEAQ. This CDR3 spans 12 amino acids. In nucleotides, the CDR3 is TGTGCCAGCTTTGGGGCGGGGGCTGAAGCTTTCTTT. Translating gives CASFGAGAEAFF.

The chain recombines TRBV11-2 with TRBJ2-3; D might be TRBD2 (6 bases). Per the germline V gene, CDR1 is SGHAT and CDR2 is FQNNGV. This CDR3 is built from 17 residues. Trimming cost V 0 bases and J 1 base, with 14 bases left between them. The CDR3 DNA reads TGTGCCAGCAGCTTAGATGCTGGGACTCGCGGCACAGATACGCAGTATTTT. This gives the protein CASSLDAGTRGTDTQYF.

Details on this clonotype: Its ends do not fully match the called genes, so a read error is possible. The CDR3 sequence is CASSLGQGARNIQYF. The CDR3 DNA is TGTGCCAGCAGCTTAGGACAGGGGGCCAGAAACATTCAGTACTTC. The chain employs TRBV7-6 and TRBJ2-4; 10 bases align to TRBD1. Germline CDR1 and CDR2: SGHVS and FNYEAQ. This CDR3 is 15 amino acids long.

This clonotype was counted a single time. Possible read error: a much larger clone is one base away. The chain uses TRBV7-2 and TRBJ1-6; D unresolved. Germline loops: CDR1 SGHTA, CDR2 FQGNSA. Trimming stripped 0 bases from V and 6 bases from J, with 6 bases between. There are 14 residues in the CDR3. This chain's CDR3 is CASSLAHINSPLHF. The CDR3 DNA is TGTGCCAGCAGCTTAGCCCATATTAATTCACCCCTCCACTTT.

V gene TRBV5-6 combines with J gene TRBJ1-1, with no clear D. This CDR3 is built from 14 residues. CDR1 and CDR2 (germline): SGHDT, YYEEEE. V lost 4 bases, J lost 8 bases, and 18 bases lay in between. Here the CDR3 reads CASSALIGTGEAFF. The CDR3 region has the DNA TGTGCCAGCAGCGCATTGATTGGTACTGGCGAAGCTTTCTTT.

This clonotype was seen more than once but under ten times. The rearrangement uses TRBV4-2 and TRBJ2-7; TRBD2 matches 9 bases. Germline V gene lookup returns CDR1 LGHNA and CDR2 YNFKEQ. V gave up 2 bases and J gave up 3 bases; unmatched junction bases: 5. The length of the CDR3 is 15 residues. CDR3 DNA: TGTGCCAGCAGCCAAAGCGGGGGGCCGAACTACGAGCAGTACTTC. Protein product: CASSQSGGPNYEQYF.

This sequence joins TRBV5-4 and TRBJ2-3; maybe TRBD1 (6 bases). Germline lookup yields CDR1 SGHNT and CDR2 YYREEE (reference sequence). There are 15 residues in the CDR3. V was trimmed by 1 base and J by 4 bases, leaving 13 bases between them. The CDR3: CASSLLSGVPDTQYF. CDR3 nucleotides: TGTGCCAGCAGCTTGCTTTCAGGGGTTCCAGATACGCAGTATTTT.